This TCR beta chain was observed in a study of CD8 T cells in Susac syndrome. Random hexamers primed reverse transcription of 0.5 to 1 ug RNA. TCRdb used MiXCR to reprocess the immunoSEQ multiplex PCR reads, holding one entry per CDR3 protein. The data hold some 260,000 distinct CDR3 sequences, with 85% observed a single time. The V gene's germline CDR1 is SGHKS and CDR2 YYEKEE (reference sequence). The CDR3 is 16 residues long. V lost 0 bases and J lost 6; bases outside the gene matches: 11. This clonotype was recorded once. The sample was CD8+ T cells from PBMCs. The V gene is TRBV5-5, the J gene TRBJ1-2, with 7 bases identical to TRBD1. The receptor comes from a human donor with multiple sclerosis. The CDR3, as DNA: TGTGCCAGCAGCTTGGACCCCAGGGGGGGCGCGGATGGCTACACCTTC. Encoded protein: CASSLDPRGGADGYTF. The variable domain in full, completed from reference TRBV5-5 and TRBJ1-2, reads DAGVTQSPTHLIKTRGQQVTLRCSPISGHKSVSWYQQVLGQGPQFIFQYYEKEERGRGNFPDRFSARQFPNYSSELNVNALLLGDSALYLCASSLDPRGGADGYTFGSGTRLTVV.